The present T cell receptor (beta chain) was sequenced within a study of blood T cell repertoires in COVID-19. On the study more broadly: PBMCs, B-cell-depleted T cells, or T cells were the source of the cDNA or gDNA that made up the material.

In the original workflow: Amplified reference gene primers provided the basis for estimating nucleated cell counts. TCRdb keeps only in-frame clones here, not all; method: immunoSEQ multiplex PCR. V, J and clone size reflect that table, while D and trimming were determined from the DNA. The table shows 73,000 or so clones, with 75% to 85% occurring only once. Germline V CDR1 and CDR2: SSHAT, FNYEAQ (reference sequence). The CDR3 contains 17 residues. J was trimmed by 5 bases and V by 3 bases; bases with no gene match: 15. The sequence derives from a woman aged 55-69 years with acute or convalescent COVID-19. This chain joins TRBV7-7 and TRBJ2-7, with TRBD1 matching 8 bases. Sample: peripheral blood. The CDR3 loop is CASSFRETDRDFNEQYF. The CDR3 nucleotides read TGTGCCAGCAGCTTTAGAGAGACGGACAGGGACTTCAACGAGCAGTACTTC.